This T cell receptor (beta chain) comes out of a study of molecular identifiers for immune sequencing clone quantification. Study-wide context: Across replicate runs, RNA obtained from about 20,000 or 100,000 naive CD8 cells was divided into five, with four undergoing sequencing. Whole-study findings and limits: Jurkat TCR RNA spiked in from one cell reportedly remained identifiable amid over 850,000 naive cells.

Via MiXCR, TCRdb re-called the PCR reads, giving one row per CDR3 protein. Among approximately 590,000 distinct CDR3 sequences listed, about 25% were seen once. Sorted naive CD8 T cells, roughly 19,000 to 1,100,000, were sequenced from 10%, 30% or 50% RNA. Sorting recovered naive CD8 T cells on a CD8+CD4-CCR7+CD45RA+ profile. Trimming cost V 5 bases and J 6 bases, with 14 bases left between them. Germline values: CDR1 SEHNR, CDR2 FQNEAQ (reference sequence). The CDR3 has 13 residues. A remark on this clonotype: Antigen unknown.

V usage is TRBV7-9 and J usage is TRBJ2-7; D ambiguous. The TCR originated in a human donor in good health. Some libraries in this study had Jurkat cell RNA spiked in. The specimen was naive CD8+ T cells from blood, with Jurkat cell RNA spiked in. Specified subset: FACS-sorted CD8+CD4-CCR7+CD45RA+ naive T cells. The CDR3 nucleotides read TGTGCCAGCAGCCCCGAACTCCTCAGCGAGCAGTACTTC. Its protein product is CASSPELLSEQYF.